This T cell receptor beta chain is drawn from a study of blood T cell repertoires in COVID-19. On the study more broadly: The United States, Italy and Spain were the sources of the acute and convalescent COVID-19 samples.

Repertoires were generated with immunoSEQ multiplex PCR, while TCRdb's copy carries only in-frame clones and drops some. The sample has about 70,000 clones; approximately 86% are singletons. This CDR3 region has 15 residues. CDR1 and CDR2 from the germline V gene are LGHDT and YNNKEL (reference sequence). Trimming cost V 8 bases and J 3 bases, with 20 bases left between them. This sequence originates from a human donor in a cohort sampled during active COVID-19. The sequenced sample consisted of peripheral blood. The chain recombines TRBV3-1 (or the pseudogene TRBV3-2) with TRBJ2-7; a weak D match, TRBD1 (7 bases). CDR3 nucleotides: TGTGCCAGCCAGACCATCAGGGGGGAAGGCTACGAGCAGTACTTC. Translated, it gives CASQTIRGEGYEQYF.